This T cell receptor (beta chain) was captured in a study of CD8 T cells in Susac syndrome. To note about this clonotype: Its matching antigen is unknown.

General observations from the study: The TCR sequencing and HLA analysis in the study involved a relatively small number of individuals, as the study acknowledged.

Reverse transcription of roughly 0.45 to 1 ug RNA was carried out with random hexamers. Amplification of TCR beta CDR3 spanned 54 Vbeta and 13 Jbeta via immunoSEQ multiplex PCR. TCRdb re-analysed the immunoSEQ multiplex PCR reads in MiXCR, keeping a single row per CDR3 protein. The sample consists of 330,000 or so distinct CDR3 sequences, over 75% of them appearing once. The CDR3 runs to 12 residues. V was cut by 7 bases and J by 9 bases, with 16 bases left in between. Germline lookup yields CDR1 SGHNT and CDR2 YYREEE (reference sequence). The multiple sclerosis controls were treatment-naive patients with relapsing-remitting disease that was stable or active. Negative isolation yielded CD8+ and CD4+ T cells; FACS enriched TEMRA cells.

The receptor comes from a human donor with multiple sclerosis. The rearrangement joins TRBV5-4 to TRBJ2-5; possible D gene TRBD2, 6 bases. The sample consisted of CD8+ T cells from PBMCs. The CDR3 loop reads CASFSTSGAQYF. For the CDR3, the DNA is TGTGCCAGCTTTTCCACGTCGGGGGCCCAGTACTTC. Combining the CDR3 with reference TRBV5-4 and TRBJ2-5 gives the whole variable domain ETGVTQSPTHLIKTRGQQVTLRCSSQSGHNTVSWYQQALGQGPQFIFQYYREEENGRGNFPPRFSGLQFPNYSSELNVNALELDDSALYLCASFSTSGAQYFGPGTRLLVL.